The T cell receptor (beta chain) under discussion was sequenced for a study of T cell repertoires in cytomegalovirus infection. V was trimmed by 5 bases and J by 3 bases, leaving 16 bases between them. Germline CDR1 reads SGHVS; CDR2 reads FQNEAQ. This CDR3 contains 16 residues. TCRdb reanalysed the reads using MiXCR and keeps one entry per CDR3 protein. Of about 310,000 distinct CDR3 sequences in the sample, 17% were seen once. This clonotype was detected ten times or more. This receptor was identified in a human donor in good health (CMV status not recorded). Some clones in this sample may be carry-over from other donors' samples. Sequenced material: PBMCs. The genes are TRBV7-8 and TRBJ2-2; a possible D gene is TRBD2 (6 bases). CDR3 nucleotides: TGTGCCAGCAGCGAAGAGACTAGAATCTACACCGGGGAGCTGTTTTTT. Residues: CASSEETRIYTGELFF.